This TCR beta chain is from a study of OX40 agonist ivuxolimab in advanced cancers. In the study overall: Every patient in dose escalation had hepatocellular carcinoma, melanoma, renal cell or head and neck cancer. Overall study findings and caveats: More expanded clones were seen, on average, in CD8+ T cells than in CD4+.

As concerns this clone: Its antigen is unknown.

Germline CDR1 and CDR2: SGHNT and YYREEE (reference sequence). Trimming left V 4 bases short and J 1 base short, with 8 bases between. The CDR3 length is 13 residues. Profiling relied on immunoSEQ multiplex PCR, and the TCRdb table lists in-frame clones only, not all of them. This table has under 75,000 clones, around 90% appearing once. The rearrangement uses TRBV5-4 and TRBJ1-1; D not certain. Here the sequenced sample was CD4+ or CD8+ T cells sorted from blood, taken in a trial of the OX40 agonist ivuxolimab. The receptor's source is an adult with an advanced solid tumor such as melanoma, head and neck, liver or kidney cancer. In nucleotides, the CDR3 is TGTGCCAGCAGCCCCCCAGGGAACACTGAAGCTTTCTTT. Translating it yields CASSPPGNTEAFF. The full variable domain, rest sourced from reference TRBV5-4 and TRBJ1-1, is ETGVTQSPTHLIKTRGQQVTLRCSSQSGHNTVSWYQQALGQGPQFIFQYYREEENGRGNFPPRFSGLQFPNYSSELNVNALELDDSALYLCASSPPGNTEAFFGQGTRLTVV.